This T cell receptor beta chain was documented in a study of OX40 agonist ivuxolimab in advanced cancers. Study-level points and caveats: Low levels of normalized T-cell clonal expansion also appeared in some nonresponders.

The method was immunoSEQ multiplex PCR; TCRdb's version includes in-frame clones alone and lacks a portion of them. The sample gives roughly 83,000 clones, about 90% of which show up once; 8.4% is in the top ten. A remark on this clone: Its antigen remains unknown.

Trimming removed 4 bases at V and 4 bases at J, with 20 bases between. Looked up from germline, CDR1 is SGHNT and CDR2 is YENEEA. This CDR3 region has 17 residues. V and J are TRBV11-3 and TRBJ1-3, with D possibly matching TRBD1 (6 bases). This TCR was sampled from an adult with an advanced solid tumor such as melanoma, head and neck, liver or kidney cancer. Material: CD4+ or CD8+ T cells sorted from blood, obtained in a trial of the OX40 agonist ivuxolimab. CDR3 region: CASSSYPGEGRGNTIYF. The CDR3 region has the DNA TGTGCCAGCAGCTCTTATCCAGGGGAGGGTCGAGGAAACACCATATATTTT.